The clone carrying this TCR beta chain is medium-sized (0.01 to 0.1%) within its sample. Its specificity is not known. These data belong to a study of spatial heterogeneity in lung cancer. In the study overall: Among detected sequences, beta-chain ones consistently exceeded alpha-chain ones in number. The study, taken as a whole, reports: The recorded estimate of tumor T cell coverage is around 7.1% for alpha chains and more than 11% for beta chains. The number of expanded tumor alpha and beta chains correlated with mutation number.

Sample time point: sample taken at primary tumor resection. Donors were roughly 70 untreated early-stage non-small cell lung cancer patients. MiXCR, run by TCRdb on the 5' RACE reads, gives a single entry per CDR3 protein. This repertoire shows about 9,900 distinct CDR3 sequences, over 6% found once; its top ten account for roughly 7%. The source was lung tumor tissue, collected at surgery. This clonotype was obtained from a female donor with early-stage non-small cell lung cancer.

CDR3 DNA sequence: TGTGCCAGCAGCCAAGCCGGGGGGAGAGATGAAGCTTTCTTT. This translates into CASSQAGGRDEAFF. The rearrangement uses TRBV4-2 and TRBJ1-1, with D perhaps matching TRBD1 (5 bases). Looked up from germline, CDR1 is LGHNA and CDR2 is YNFKEQ. The V end lost 1 base, the J end lost 7 bases, and 13 bases lay between the germline ends. The length of the CDR3 is 14 residues.